This T cell receptor beta chain was observed in a study of sequential checkpoint blockade in melanoma. Overall study: First-line arms were nivolumab then ipilimumab, or the reverse, randomized 1:1. About 89 pretreatment tumor DNA samples were TCRβ immunosequenced. Twenty-two patients had matched tumor biopsies before treatment and at week 13 after nivolumab or ipilimumab alone.

This clone was recorded a few times. TCRdb's table, derived via immunoSEQ multiplex PCR, lists solely in-frame clones and lacks some. The sample contains tens of thousands of clones, around 32% of which appear only once. Treatment reported: randomized to nivolumab then ipilimumab (arm A) or the reverse (arm B). The germline V gene has CDR1 MDHEN and CDR2 SYDVKM. V was pared by 3 bases and J by 2 bases, with 17 bases of the junction left unmatched. The CDR3 is 19 residues long. This TCR derives from a human donor with melanoma. The source material was tumor tissue (inferred from file names), sampled from a patient given nivolumab and ipilimumab in sequence. The rearrangement joins TRBV28 to TRBJ2-7, with 9 bases identical to TRBD2. The CDR3 here is CASSFPQGLAGRRTYEQYF. CDR3 nucleotides: TGTGCCAGCAGTTTCCCACAGGGACTAGCCGGTCGAAGAACCTACGAGCAGTACTTC.